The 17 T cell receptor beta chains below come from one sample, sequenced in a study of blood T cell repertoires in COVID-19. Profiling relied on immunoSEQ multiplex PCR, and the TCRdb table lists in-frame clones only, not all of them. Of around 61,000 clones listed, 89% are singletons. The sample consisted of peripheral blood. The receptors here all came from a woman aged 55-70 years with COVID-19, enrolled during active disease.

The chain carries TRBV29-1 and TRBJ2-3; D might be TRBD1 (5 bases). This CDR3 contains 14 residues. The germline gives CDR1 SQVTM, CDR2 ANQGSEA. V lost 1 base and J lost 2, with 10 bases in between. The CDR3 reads CSVEGQMNTDTQYF. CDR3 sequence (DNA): TGCAGCGTTGAAGGACAGATGAACACAGATACGCAGTATTTT.

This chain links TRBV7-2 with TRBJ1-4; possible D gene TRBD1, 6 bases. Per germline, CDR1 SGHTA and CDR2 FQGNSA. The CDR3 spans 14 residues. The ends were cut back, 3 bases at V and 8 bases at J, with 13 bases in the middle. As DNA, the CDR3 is TGTGCCAGCAGCTTCCAGGGAGGGGGGGAAAAACTGTTTTTT. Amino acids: CASSFQGGGEKLFF. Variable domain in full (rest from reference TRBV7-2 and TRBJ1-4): GAGVSQSPSNKVTEKGKDVELRCDPISGHTALYWYRQSLGQGLEFLIYFQGNSAPDKSGLPSDRFSAERTGGSVSTLTIQRTQQEDSAVYLCASSFQGGGEKLFFGSGTQLSVL.

The CDR3 reads CASSEADRMNTEAFF. The CDR3 DNA reads TGTGCCAGCAGTGAAGCTGACAGGATGAACACTGAAGCTTTCTTT. The chain recombines TRBV2 with TRBJ1-1; D perhaps matches TRBD1 (6 bases). Per germline, CDR1 SNHLY and CDR2 FYNNEI. V gave up 0 bases and J gave up 0 bases, with 8 bases separating them. There are 15 residues in the CDR3.

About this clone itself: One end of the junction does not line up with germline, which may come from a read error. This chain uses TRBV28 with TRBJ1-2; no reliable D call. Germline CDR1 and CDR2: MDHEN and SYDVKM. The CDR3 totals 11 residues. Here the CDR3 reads CATGGESWQDF. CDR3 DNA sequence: TGTGCCACCGGCGGGGAATCTTGGCAGGACTTC.

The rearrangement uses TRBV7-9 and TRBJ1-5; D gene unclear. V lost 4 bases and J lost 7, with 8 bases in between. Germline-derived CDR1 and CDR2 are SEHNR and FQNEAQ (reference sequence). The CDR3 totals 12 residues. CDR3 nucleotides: TGTGCCAGCAGCTACGCCGGGCAGCCCCAGCATTTT. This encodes CASSYAGQPQHF.

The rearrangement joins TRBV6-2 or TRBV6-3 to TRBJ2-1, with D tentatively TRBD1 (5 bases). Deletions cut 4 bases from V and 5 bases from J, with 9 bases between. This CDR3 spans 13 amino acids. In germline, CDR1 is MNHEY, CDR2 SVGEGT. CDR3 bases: TGTGCCAGCAGTTCTAGGGGCCACAATGAGCAGTTCTTC. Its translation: CASSSRGHNEQFF.

The CDR3 nucleotides are TGTGCCAGCAGCGGACCGGGACTAGCGAATGAGCAGTTCTTC. Amino acid sequence: CASSGPGLANEQFF. The V call is TRBV3-1 (or the pseudogene TRBV3-2), the J call TRBJ2-1, with 10 bases identical to TRBD2. CDR1 is LGHDT and CDR2 is YNNKEL in the germline V gene (reference sequence). V was pared by 5 bases and J by 7 bases, with 5 bases of the junction left unmatched. The CDR3 runs 14 residues.

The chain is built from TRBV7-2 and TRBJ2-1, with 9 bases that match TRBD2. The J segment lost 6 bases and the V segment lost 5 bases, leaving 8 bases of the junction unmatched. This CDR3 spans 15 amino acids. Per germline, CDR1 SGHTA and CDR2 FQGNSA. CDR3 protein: CASSPPGGRGNEQFF. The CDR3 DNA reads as TGTGCCAGCAGCCCCCCGGGCGGGAGGGGCAATGAGCAGTTCTTC.

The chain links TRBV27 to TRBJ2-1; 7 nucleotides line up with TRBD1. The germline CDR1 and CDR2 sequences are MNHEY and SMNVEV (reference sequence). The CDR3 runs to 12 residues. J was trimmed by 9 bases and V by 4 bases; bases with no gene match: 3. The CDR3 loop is CASSSQGFEQFF. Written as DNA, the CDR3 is TGTGCCAGCAGTTCACAGGGGTTTGAGCAGTTCTTC.

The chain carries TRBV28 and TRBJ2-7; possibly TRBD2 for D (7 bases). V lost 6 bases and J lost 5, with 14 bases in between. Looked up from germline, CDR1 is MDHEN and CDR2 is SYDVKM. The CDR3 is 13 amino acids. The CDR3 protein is CASRRPGGHEQYF. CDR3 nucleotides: TGTGCCAGCAGACGGCCGGGGGGCCACGAGCAGTACTTC.

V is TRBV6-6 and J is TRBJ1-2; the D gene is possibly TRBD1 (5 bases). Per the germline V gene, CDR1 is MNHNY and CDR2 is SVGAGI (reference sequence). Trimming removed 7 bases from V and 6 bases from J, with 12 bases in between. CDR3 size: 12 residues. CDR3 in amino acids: CASIGGADGYTF. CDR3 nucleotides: TGTGCCAGCATCGGGGGTGCGGATGGCTACACCTTC.

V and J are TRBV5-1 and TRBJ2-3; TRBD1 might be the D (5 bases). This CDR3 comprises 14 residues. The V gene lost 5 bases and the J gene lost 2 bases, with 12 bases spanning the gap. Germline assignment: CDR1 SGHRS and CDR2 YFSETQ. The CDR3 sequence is CASRRQKNTDTQYF. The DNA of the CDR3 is TGCGCCAGCAGACGACAGAAAAACACAGATACGCAGTATTTT.

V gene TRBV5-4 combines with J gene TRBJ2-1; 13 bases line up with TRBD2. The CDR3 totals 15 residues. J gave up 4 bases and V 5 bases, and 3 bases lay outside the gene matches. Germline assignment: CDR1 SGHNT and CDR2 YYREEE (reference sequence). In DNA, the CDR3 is TGTGCCAGCAGTCAACTAGCGGGAGGGTACAATGAGCAGTTCTTC. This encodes CASSQLAGGYNEQFF.

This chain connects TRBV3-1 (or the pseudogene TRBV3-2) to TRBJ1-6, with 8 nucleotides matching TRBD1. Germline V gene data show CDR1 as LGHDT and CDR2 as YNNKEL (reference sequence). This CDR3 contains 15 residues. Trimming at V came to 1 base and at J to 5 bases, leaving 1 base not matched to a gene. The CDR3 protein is CASSQGTGNNSPLHF. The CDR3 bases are TGTGCCAGCAGCCAAGGGACAGGGAATAATTCACCCCTCCACTTT.

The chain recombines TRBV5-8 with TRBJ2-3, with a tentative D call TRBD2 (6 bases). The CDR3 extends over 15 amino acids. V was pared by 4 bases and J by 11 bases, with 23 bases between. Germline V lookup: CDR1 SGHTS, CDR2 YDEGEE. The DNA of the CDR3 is TGTGCCAGCAGCCCGTTCTACAGCAACCGGGGGAAGCAGTATTTT. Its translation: CASSPFYSNRGKQYF.

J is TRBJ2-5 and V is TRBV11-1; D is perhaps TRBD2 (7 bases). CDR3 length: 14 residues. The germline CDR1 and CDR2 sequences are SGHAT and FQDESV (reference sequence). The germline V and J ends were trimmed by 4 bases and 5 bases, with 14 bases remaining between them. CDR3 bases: TGTGCCAGCAGCTCCCGGCGGGGGCAGGAGACCCAGTACTTC. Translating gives CASSSRRGQETQYF.

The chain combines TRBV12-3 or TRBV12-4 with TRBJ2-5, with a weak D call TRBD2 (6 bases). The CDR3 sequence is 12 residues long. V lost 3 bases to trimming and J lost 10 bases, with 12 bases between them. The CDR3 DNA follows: TGTGCCAGCAGTTTGCCCCCCGGGGGCCAGTACTTC. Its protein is CASSLPPGGQYF.